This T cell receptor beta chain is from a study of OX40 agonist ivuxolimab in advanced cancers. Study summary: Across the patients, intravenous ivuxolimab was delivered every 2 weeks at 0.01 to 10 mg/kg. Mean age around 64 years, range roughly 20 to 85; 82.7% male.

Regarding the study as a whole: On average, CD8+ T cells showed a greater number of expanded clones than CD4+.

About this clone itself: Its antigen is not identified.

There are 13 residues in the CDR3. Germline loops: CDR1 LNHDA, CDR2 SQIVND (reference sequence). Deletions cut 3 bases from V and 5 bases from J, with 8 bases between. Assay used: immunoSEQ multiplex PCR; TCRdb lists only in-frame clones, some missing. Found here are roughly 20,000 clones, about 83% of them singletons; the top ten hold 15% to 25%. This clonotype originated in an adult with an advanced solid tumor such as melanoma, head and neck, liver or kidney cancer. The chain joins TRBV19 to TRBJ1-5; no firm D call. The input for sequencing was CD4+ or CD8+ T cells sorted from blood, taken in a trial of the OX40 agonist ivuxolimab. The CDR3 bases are TGTGCCAGTAGTATCGGCCGAGATCAGCCCCAGCATTTT. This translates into CASSIGRDQPQHF.